The clone carrying this TCR beta chain was detected once. This entry comes from a study of cytomegalovirus exposure and HLA in healthy donors. CDR1 and CDR2 from the germline V gene are MNHNS and SASEGT. V gave up 9 bases and J gave up 4 bases; unmatched junction bases: 5. The CDR3 sequence is 13 residues long. Both 60 Vbeta primers and 13 Jbeta primers went into the PCR. TCRdb keeps only in-frame clones here, not all; method: immunoSEQ multiplex PCR. Of more than 95,000 clones listed, around 73% are singletons. The chain couples TRBV6-1 to TRBJ2-5, with 10 bases fitting TRBD1. Sequencing input: PBMCs. This sequence originates from a man aged 55 to 69 in good health and CMV-seropositive. The CDR3 DNA follows: TGTGCCAGTGTGTGGACAGGGGGAGAGACCCAGTACTTC. It encodes CASVWTGGETQYF.